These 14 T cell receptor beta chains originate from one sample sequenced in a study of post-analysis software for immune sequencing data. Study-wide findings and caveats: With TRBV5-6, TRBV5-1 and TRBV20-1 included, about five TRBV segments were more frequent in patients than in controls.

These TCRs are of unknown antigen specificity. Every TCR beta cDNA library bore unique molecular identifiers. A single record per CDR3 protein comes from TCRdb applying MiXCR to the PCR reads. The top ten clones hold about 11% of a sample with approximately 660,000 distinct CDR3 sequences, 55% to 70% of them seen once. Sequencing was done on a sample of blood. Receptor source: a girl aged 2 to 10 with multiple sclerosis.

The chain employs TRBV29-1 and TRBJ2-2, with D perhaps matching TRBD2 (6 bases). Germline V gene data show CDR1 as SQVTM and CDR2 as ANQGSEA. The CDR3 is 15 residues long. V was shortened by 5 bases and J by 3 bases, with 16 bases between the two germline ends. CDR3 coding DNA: TGCAGCGTTACGTCGAGCCCGGGGGACACCGGGGAGCTGTTTTTT. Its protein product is CSVTSSPGDTGELFF.

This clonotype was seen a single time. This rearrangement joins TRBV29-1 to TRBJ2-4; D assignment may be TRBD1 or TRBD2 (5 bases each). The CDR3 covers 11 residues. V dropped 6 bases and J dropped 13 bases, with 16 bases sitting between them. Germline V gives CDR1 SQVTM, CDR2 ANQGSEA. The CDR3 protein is CSVMEDNQQYF. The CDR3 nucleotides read TGCAGCGTGATGGAGGACAACCAGCAGTACTTC.

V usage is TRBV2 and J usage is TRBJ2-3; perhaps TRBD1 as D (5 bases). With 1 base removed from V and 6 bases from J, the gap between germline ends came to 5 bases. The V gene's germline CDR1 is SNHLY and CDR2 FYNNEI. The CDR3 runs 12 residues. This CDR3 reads CASSEEGDTQYF. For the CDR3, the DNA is TGTGCCAGCAGTGAAGAGGGGGATACGCAGTATTTT.

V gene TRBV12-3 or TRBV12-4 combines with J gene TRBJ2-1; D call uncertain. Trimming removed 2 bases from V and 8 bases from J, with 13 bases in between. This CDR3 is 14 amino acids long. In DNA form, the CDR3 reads TGTGCCAGCAGTTTATCTACAGTTAGAGATGAGCAGTTCTTC. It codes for CASSLSTVRDEQFF.

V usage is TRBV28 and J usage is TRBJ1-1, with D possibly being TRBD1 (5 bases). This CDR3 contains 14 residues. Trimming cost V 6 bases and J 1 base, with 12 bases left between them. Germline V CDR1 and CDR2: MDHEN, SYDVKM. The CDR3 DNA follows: TGTGCCAGCAGGAGACAGTTTGGGAACACTGAAGCTTTCTTT. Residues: CASRRQFGNTEAFF. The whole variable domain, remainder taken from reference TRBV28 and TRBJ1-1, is DVKVTQSSRYLVKRTGEKVFLECVQDMDHENMFWYRQDPGLGLRLIYFSYDVKMKEKGDIPEGYSVSREKKERFSLILESASTNQTSMYLCASRRQFGNTEAFFGQGTRLTVV.

The CDR3 region has the DNA TGCAGTGCTCTCTATATCGACAAAAACATTCAGTACTTC. It yields the protein CSALYIDKNIQYF. The rearrangement joins TRBV20-1 to TRBJ2-4; D is uncertain. The CDR3 has 13 residues. V lost 5 bases and J 3 bases, leaving 11 bases between the germline ends. The germline V gene has CDR1 DFQATT and CDR2 SNEGSKA (reference sequence).

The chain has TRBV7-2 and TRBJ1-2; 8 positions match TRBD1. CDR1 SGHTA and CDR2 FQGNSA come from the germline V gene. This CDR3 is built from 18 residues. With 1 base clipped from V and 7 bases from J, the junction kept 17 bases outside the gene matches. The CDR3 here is CASSLVGDRLTTIGGYTF. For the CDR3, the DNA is TGTGCCAGCAGCTTAGTGGGGGACAGGCTGACAACGATAGGTGGCTACACCTTC.

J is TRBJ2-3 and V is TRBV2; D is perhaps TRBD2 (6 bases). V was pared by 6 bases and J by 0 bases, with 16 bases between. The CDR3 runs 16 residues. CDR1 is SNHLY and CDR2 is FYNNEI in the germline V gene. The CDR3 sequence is CASRQRLDLSTDTQYF. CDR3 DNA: TGTGCCAGCAGGCAACGACTAGACCTGAGCACAGATACGCAGTATTTT.

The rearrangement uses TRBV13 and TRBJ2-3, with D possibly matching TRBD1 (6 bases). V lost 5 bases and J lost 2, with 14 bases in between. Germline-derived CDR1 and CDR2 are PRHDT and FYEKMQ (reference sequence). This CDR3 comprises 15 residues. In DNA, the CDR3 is TGTGCCAGCAGCCCTCTGAGGGGGATCACAGATACGCAGTATTTT. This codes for CASSPLRGITDTQYF.

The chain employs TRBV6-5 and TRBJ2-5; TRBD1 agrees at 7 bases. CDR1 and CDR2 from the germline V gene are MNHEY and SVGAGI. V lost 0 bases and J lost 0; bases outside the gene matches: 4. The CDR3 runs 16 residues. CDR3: CASSYSKTGYQETQYF. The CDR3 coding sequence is TGTGCCAGCAGTTACTCGAAGACAGGGTACCAAGAGACCCAGTACTTC.

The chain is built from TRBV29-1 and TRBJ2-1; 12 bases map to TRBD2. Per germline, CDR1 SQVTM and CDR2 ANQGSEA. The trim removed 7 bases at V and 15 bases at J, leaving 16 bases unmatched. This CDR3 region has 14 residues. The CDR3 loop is CSGKGLTSGSGAFF. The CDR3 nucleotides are TGCAGCGGGAAGGGATTGACTAGCGGGAGCGGAGCGTTCTTC.

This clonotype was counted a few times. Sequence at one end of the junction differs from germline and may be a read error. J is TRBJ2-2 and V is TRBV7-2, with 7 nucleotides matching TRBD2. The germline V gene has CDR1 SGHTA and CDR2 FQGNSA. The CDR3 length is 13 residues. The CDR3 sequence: CASSLLRSGKLFF. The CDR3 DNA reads TGTGCCAGCAGCTTATTACGAAGCGGGAAGCTGTTTTTT.

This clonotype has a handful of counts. DNA for the CDR3: TGTGCCAGCAGCCAACGACAGTATGGCTACACCTTC. Amino acid sequence: CASSQRQYGYTF. This chain joins TRBV3-1 and TRBJ1-2; tentatively, D is TRBD1 (5 bases). The CDR3 spans 12 residues. The germline V and J ends were trimmed by 2 bases and 5 bases, with 6 bases remaining between them. Per germline, CDR1 LGHDT and CDR2 YNNKEL (reference sequence). Full variable domain (outside the CDR3, taken from reference TRBV3-1 and TRBJ1-2): DTAVSQTPKYLVTQMGNDKSIKCEQNLGHDTMYWYKQDSKKFLKIMFSYNNKELIINETVPNRFSPKSPDKAHLNLHINSLELGDSAVYFCASSQRQYGYTFGSGTRLTVV.

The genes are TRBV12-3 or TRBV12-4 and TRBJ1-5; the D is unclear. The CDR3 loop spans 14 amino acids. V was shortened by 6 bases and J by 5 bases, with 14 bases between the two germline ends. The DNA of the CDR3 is TGTGCCAGCAGCCTAAGCGGCCTCGATCAGCCCCAGCATTTT. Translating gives CASSLSGLDQPQHF.